This is a list of T cell receptor beta chains from one sample in a study of blood T cells in healthy people across ages. TCRdb reanalysed the 5' RACE reads using MiXCR and keeps one entry per CDR3 protein. The profile shows 1.5 million or so distinct CDR3 sequences, about 43% of them singletons. What was sequenced was blood. These receptors were obtained from a young woman in good health. The CDR3 runs from the conserved cysteine through the conserved F or W. The D gene is left open where the match is weak. Size is stated for part of the rows, as once, few or many counts, or as a class when the clone is expanded.

cdr3_aa cdr3_nt d_call j_call clone_size v_call
CSAGQSGMNTEAFF TGCAGCGCCGGACAGTCGGGTATGAACACTGAAGCTTTCTTT . TRBJ1-1 many TRBV29-1
CASGMGPYEQYF TGTGCTAGTGGTATGGGGCCGTACGAGCAGTACTTC . TRBJ2-7 few TRBV12-5
CSAAGTGNEQFF TGCAGTGCTGCCGGGACAGGGAATGAGCAGTTCTTC TRBD1 TRBJ2-1 few TRBV20-1
CASSVGPGMNTEAFF TGTGCCAGCAGCGTAGGACCAGGGATGAACACTGAAGCTTTCTTT . TRBJ1-1 . TRBV9
CASSVEAYTEAFF TGTGCCAGCAGTGTTGAGGCGTACACTGAAGCTTTCTTT . TRBJ1-1 few TRBV12-3/TRBV12-4
CASSGRRADTQYF TGTGCCAGCAGCGGACGCAGGGCAGATACGCAGTATTTT . TRBJ2-3 few TRBV9
CASSLMGTSGGLNEQFF TGTGCCAGCAGCTTAATGGGGACTAGCGGGGGGTTGAATGAGCAGTTCTTC TRBD2 TRBJ2-1 once TRBV7-9
CASSQELGSVDEQFF TGCGCCAGCAGCCAAGAGTTGGGCAGTGTGGATGAGCAGTTCTTC . TRBJ2-1 once TRBV4-1
CASSLPPAPVVTEAFF TGTGCCAGCAGCTTGCCGCCGGCCCCGGTCGTCACTGAAGCTTTCTTT . TRBJ1-1 few TRBV5-6
CAIGHVEGEAAQYF TGTGCCATCGGCCACGTAGAAGGTGAAGCGGCCCAGTACTTC . TRBJ2-5 . TRBV10-3
CSVSREDTEAFF TGCAGCGTTTCCCGGGAGGACACTGAAGCTTTCTTT . TRBJ1-1 . TRBV29-1
CASKPGQSYTEAFF TGCGCCAGCAAACCAGGACAGAGCTACACTGAAGCTTTCTTT . TRBJ1-1 few TRBV5-1
CASSVQGATNEKLFF TGTGCCAGCAGCGTCCAGGGCGCAACTAATGAAAAACTGTTTTTT . TRBJ1-4 few TRBV3-1
CAWSVSPNTEAFF TGTGCCTGGAGTGTAAGTCCGAACACTGAAGCTTTCTTT . TRBJ1-1 . TRBV30
CASSLGGAGAGELFF TGTGCCAGCAGCTTAGGGGGCGCCGGGGCCGGGGAGCTGTTTTTT . TRBJ2-2 . TRBV7-8
CASSEAPQGPNYGHTF TGTGCCAGCAGTGAAGCCCCACAGGGACCTAACTATGGCCACACCTTC . TRBJ1-2 . TRBV6-1
CAISAGTGATYEQYF TGTGCCATCAGTGCCGGGACAGGGGCAACCTACGAGCAGTACTTC TRBD1 TRBJ2-7 many TRBV10-3
CASSSPGGNLNTEAFF TGTGCCAGCAGCTCCCCCGGGGGCAACTTGAACACTGAAGCTTTCTTT . TRBJ1-1 . TRBV7-9
CASSVAASSYEQYF TGTGCCAGCAGCGTAGCAGCTAGTTCCTACGAGCAGTACTTC . TRBJ2-7 many TRBV9
CASSFTAAPGYEQYF TGTGCCAGCAGTTTTACCGCTGCTCCGGGGTACGAGCAGTACTTC . TRBJ2-7 . TRBV27
CSVERVTVYGYTF TGCAGCGTTGAAAGGGTGACGGTATATGGCTACACCTTC . TRBJ1-2 . TRBV29-1
CASSLLPGLQFF TGTGCCAGCAGCCTACTGCCCGGGCTCCAGTTCTTC . TRBJ2-1 . TRBV7-2
CASSGWTGGGEKLFF TGTGCCAGCAGCGGCTGGACAGGGGGAGGAGAAAAACTGTTTTTT TRBD1 TRBJ1-4 . TRBV7-9
CASSRGTSRTDTQYF TGTGCCAGCAGTCGTGGGACTAGCCGCACAGATACGCAGTATTTT TRBD2 TRBJ2-3 . TRBV12-3/TRBV12-4
CAISGGLAELYEQYF TGTGCCATCAGCGGGGGACTAGCGGAACTCTACGAGCAGTACTTC TRBD2 TRBJ2-7 . TRBV10-3